This is a list of T cell receptor beta chains from one sample in a study of T cell responses to AZD1222 COVID-19 vaccine. Some clones are missing from TCRdb's copy, which holds only in-frame ones; the method was immunoSEQ multiplex PCR. The sample lists over 120,000 clones, about 93% occurring once. Sequenced material: peripheral blood, taken on day 0 of AZD1222 vaccination. These receptors were obtained from an adult in good health. The CDR3 runs from the conserved cysteine through the conserved F or W. The order of the fields is CDR3 protein, CDR3 DNA, V gene, D gene, J gene, clone size. A D gene is named only where the DNA matches it firmly. Expanded clones are given a class, and other clones once, few, many or no size at all.

cdr3_aa: CASSTRGLAVYNEQFF
cdr3_nt: TGTGCCAGCAGCACCCGGGGACTAGCGGTGTACAATGAGCAGTTCTTC
v_call: TRBV7-6
d_call: TRBD2
j_call: TRBJ2-1
clone_size: -

cdr3_aa: CASTNRGRSNQPQHF
cdr3_nt: TGTGCCAGTACCAACAGGGGCAGAAGCAATCAGCCCCAGCATTTT
v_call: TRBV19
d_call: TRBD1
j_call: TRBJ1-5
clone_size: -

cdr3_aa: CASSPGTASGYTF
cdr3_nt: TGTGCCAGCAGCCCCGGGACAGCCTCTGGCTACACCTTC
v_call: TRBV5-6
d_call: TRBD1
j_call: TRBJ1-2
clone_size: -

cdr3_aa: CAIRTGGENNEQFF
cdr3_nt: TGTGCCATCAGAACAGGGGGCGAAAACAATGAGCAGTTCTTC
v_call: TRBV10-3
d_call: TRBD1
j_call: TRBJ2-1
clone_size: -

cdr3_aa: CASSLAGGNNSPLHF
cdr3_nt: TGTGCCAGCAGCCTCGCTGGGGGGAATAATTCACCCCTCCACTTT
v_call: TRBV6-5
d_call: -
j_call: TRBJ1-6
clone_size: -

cdr3_aa: CASSQVVARQYF
cdr3_nt: TGTGCCAGCAGCCAAGTTGTGGCAAGACAGTACTTC
v_call: TRBV3-1/TRBV3-2
d_call: -
j_call: TRBJ2-7
clone_size: -

cdr3_aa: CASRGIGTEVVDTQYF
cdr3_nt: TGTGCCAGCAGGGGGATCGGGACAGAGGTCGTCGATACGCAGTATTTT
v_call: TRBV11-1
d_call: TRBD1
j_call: TRBJ2-3
clone_size: -

cdr3_aa: CASSAPSGTGSTGELFF
cdr3_nt: TGTGCCAGCAGTGCCCCCTCCGGGACAGGGAGCACCGGGGAGCTGTTTTTT
v_call: TRBV25-1
d_call: TRBD1
j_call: TRBJ2-2
clone_size: once

cdr3_aa: CASSSYSGSPDEQFF
cdr3_nt: TGCGCCAGCAGCAGTTATAGCGGGAGTCCCGATGAGCAGTTCTTC
v_call: TRBV5-1
d_call: TRBD2
j_call: TRBJ2-1
clone_size: -

cdr3_aa: CASSPGGPLHF
cdr3_nt: TGTGCCAGCAGCCCCGGGGGGCCCCTCCACTTT
v_call: TRBV12-3/TRBV12-4
d_call: -
j_call: TRBJ1-6
clone_size: -

cdr3_aa: CASSQDLGGTVNGYTF
cdr3_nt: TGTGCCAGCAGCCAAGATCTGGGGGGGACAGTTAATGGCTACACCTTC
v_call: TRBV14
d_call: TRBD1
j_call: TRBJ1-2
clone_size: -

cdr3_aa: CASSNTYNEQFF
cdr3_nt: TGTGCCAGTAGCAACACCTACAATGAGCAGTTCTTC
v_call: TRBV19
d_call: -
j_call: TRBJ2-1
clone_size: -

cdr3_aa: CASSRGEGYGYTF
cdr3_nt: TGTGCCAGCAGCCGAGGGGAAGGCTACGGCTACACCTTC
v_call: TRBV3-1/TRBV3-2
d_call: -
j_call: TRBJ1-2
clone_size: -

cdr3_aa: CAISSTGTNYGYTF
cdr3_nt: TGTGCCATCAGTTCGACAGGGACCAACTATGGCTACACCTTC
v_call: TRBV10-3
d_call: TRBD1
j_call: TRBJ1-2
clone_size: -

cdr3_aa: CASSFRGTGDNSPLHF
cdr3_nt: TGTGCCAGCAGCTTCCGAGGGACAGGGGATAATTCACCCCTCCACTTT
v_call: TRBV7-6
d_call: TRBD1
j_call: TRBJ1-6
clone_size: few

cdr3_aa: CASSQTFQGHQPQHF
cdr3_nt: TGTGCCAGCAGCCAAACTTTCCAGGGGCATCAGCCCCAGCATTTT
v_call: TRBV3-1/TRBV3-2
d_call: -
j_call: TRBJ1-5
clone_size: -

cdr3_aa: CASSETPLQRVGSPLHF
cdr3_nt: TGCGCCAGCAGTGAAACCCCATTGCAGAGGGTCGGTTCACCCCTCCACTTT
v_call: TRBV10-2
d_call: -
j_call: TRBJ1-6
clone_size: -

cdr3_aa: CASSRQGLSEQFF
cdr3_nt: TGTGCCAGCAGCCGACAGGGACTTAGTGAGCAGTTCTTC
v_call: TRBV6-5
d_call: -
j_call: TRBJ2-1
clone_size: -